This T cell receptor (beta chain) was identified during a study of blood T cell repertoires in COVID-19. Here immunoSEQ multiplex PCR was the method, and the copy in TCRdb shows in-frame clones only, minus some. The data show approximately 300,000 clones, approximately 92% seen once. The CDR3 length is 15 residues. Trimming stripped 6 bases from V and 1 base from J, with 16 bases between. Germline V gene data show CDR1 as SGHTA and CDR2 as FQGNSA. Sequenced input: peripheral blood. The receptor comes from a woman aged 25 to 39 with COVID-19, enrolled during active disease. The V gene is TRBV7-2, the J gene TRBJ2-7; maybe TRBD1 (6 bases). The CDR3 region has the DNA TGTGCCAGCAGTTTACAGGGCGTAGCTTCCTACGAGCAGTACTTC. Its protein product is CASSLQGVASYEQYF.